The source of this T cell receptor beta chain is a study of shared clonotypes between healthy human individuals. Germline-derived CDR1 and CDR2 are SGHDT and YYEEEE. The V end was cut by 6 bases, the J end by 4 bases, with 16 bases between. The CDR3 consists of 14 residues. Profiling relied on immunoSEQ multiplex PCR, and the TCRdb table lists in-frame clones only, not all of them. The sample consists of more than 1.2 million clones, roughly 98.5% of them appearing once. The donor cohort consisted entirely of Caucasian adults residing in Nashville, Tennessee. Investigators divided CD4+ cells into CD45RA+ naive and CD45RA-negative memory subsets. The count of this clone is one.

This TCR came from a man aged 30 to 45 in good health. Sequences were obtained from naive CD4+ T cells sorted from blood. As to subset: CD45RA+ positively selected. V and J are TRBV5-6 and TRBJ1-2; D is unresolved. In DNA form, the CDR3 reads TGTGCCAGCACCCTTTGGTCCGGCCTCTATGGCTACACCTTC. Its translation: CASTLWSGLYGYTF.